The clone carrying this T cell receptor beta chain occurred once. These data belong to a study of T cell responses to AZD1222 COVID-19 vaccine. The table came from immunoSEQ multiplex PCR; TCRdb's copy has only in-frame clones and leaves some out. The sample has 20,000 or so clones; roughly 84% are singletons. This CDR3 has 14 amino acids. Germline assignment: CDR1 KGHSH and CDR2 LQKENI. V was cut by 3 bases and J by 1 base, with 9 bases left in between. V is TRBV18 and J is TRBJ1-2; D gene unclear. The sequence came from an adult who received the AZD1222 COVID-19 vaccine. This material consisted of peripheral blood, taken 28 days after the second AZD1222 dose. The CDR3 loop is CASSPSGGNYGYTF. Written as DNA, the CDR3 is TGTGCCAGCTCACCGTCGGGCGGTAACTATGGCTACACCTTC.